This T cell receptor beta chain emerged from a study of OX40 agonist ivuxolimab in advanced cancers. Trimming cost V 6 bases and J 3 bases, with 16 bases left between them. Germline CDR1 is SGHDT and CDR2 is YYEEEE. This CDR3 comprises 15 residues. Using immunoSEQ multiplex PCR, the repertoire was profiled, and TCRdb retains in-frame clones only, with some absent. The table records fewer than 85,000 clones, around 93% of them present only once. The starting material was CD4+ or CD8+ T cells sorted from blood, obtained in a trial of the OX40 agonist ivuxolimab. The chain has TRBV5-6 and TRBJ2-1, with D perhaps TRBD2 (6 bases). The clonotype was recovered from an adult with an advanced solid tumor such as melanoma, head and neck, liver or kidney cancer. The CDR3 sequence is CASTPDGSYYNEQFF. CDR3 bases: TGTGCCAGCACCCCGGACGGGAGTTACTACAATGAGCAGTTCTTC.